This TCR beta chain was profiled in a study of cytotoxic CD8 clonotypes in ibrutinib-treated CLL. As for the study in general: Enrolment comprised some twelve relapsed/refractory and over 14 treatment-naive patients; about 18 were IGHV unmutated. Study-wide findings and caveats: Clonality climbed at ibrutinib response, then dropped toward baseline at progression.

Comments on this clone: Its antigen remains unknown.

CDR1 LNHDA and CDR2 SQIVND come from the germline V gene (reference sequence). The CDR3 has 14 residues. Trimming took off 3 bases at V and 6 bases at J, with 11 bases between the two ends. Investigators sought sequencing depths of between 1 in 200,000 and 1 in 1 million T cells. Measured with immunoSEQ multiplex PCR; TCRdb has only the in-frame clones, and not every one. The repertoire holds tens of thousands of clones, with approximately 85% as singletons. Specimen: PBMCs, collected after 24 months of ibrutinib treatment. The chain uses TRBV19 and TRBJ1-4, with D uncertain. The sequence derives from a human donor with chronic lymphocytic leukemia. CDR3 protein: CASSIGRSDEKLFF. The CDR3 DNA reads as TGTGCCAGTAGTATCGGTCGCTCCGATGAAAAACTGTTTTTT.